Following are 21 T cell receptor beta chains from one sample sequenced in a study of neurological immune-mediated disorders. TCRdb re-called the 5' RACE reads with MiXCR, one entry per CDR3 protein. The table lists roughly 39,000 distinct CDR3 sequences, 4.8% of them singletons. Sequencing was done on a sample of CD4+ T cells from blood. The receptors derive from a man younger than 35 in good health.

This clonotype came up many times. This rearrangement joins TRBV9 to TRBJ1-1, with 11 bases matching TRBD1. Per the germline V gene, CDR1 is SGDLS and CDR2 is YYNGEE. V lost 4 bases and J lost 11; bases outside the gene matches: 16. The CDR3 has 16 residues. CDR3 in amino acids: CASSQSPGTGGFGAFF. The CDR3 DNA is TGTGCCAGCAGCCAGAGCCCCGGGACAGGGGGTTTTGGCGCTTTCTTT.

This clonotype has at least ten counts. The chain joins TRBV3-1 to TRBJ1-1; possible D gene TRBD1, 6 bases. V gave up 4 bases and J gave up 1 base, with 10 bases separating them. Per germline, CDR1 LGHDT and CDR2 YNNKEL (reference sequence). The CDR3 is 14 residues long. The CDR3 region is CASSRGGGNTEAFF. The DNA for the CDR3 is TGTGCCAGCAGCCGAGGAGGGGGGAACACTGAAGCTTTCTTT.

This clonotype was detected many times. The chain combines TRBV28 with TRBJ1-5; D gene ambiguous. This CDR3 has 15 amino acids. Germline values: CDR1 MDHEN, CDR2 SYDVKM. V was pared by 2 bases and J by 2 bases, with 10 bases between. For the CDR3, the DNA is TGTGCCAGCAGTTTAGGACTCATTGGCAATCAGCCCCAGCATTTT. Translating it yields CASSLGLIGNQPQHF.

This clonotype has at least ten counts. The chain couples TRBV5-1 to TRBJ1-1; 9 bases agree with TRBD1. The length of the CDR3 is 15 residues. The germline CDR1 and CDR2 sequences are SGHRS and YFSETQ. V was pared by 0 bases and J by 6 bases, with 6 bases of the junction left unmatched. The CDR3 region is CASSLGTGASPEAFF. DNA for the CDR3: TGCGCCAGCAGCTTGGGGACAGGGGCCAGCCCTGAAGCTTTCTTT.

The sample holds many counts of this clonotype. The gene calls are TRBV6-5 and TRBJ1-1; D remains ambiguous. This CDR3 region has 13 residues. CDR1 is MNHEY and CDR2 is SVGAGI in the germline V gene. Trimming cost V 2 bases and J 10 bases, with 14 bases left between them. The CDR3 sequence is CASSYGRGDGAFF. CDR3 nucleotides: TGTGCCAGCAGTTACGGGCGTGGTGATGGAGCTTTCTTT.

This clonotype appeared many times. The chain links TRBV11-2 to TRBJ1-4; 8 bases fit TRBD1. Germline lookup yields CDR1 SGHAT and CDR2 FQNNGV. V gave up 2 bases and J gave up 4 bases; unmatched junction bases: 3. The CDR3 runs to 15 residues. CDR3 region: CASSLSGGGNEKLFF. In DNA, the CDR3 is TGTGCCAGCAGCTTATCAGGGGGCGGTAATGAAAAACTGTTTTTT.

This clonotype was detected ten times or more. The chain carries TRBV5-5 and TRBJ2-2; 7 bases line up with TRBD1. The CDR3 is 17 amino acids. CDR1 is SGHKS, CDR2 YYEKEE, per germline (reference sequence). The J segment lost 7 bases and the V segment lost 8 bases, leaving 20 bases of the junction unmatched. The CDR3 bases are TGTGCCAGACTTAGAAACCCAACCAGGGGGAAGTTCGGGGAGCTGTTTTTT. Translating it yields CARLRNPTRGKFGELFF. Together with reference TRBV5-5 and TRBJ2-2, the CDR3 gives the full variable domain: DAGVTQSPTHLIKTRGQQVTLRCSPISGHKSVSWYQQVLGQGPQFIFQYYEKEERGRGNFPDRFSARQFPNYSSELNVNALLLGDSALYLCARLRNPTRGKFGELFFGEGSRLTVL.

The V and J genes are TRBV18 and TRBJ1-5; D unclear. V was pared by 2 bases and J by 6 bases, with 14 bases between. CDR3 length: 15 residues. CDR1 is KGHSH and CDR2 is LQKENI in the germline V gene. The chain's CDR3 is CASSPYDRGLQPQHF. The CDR3 DNA is TGTGCCAGCTCACCATACGACCGAGGTCTTCAGCCCCAGCATTTT.

This clonotype has a count of ten or more. The chain carries TRBV9 and TRBJ2-7; D not resolved. The V end lost 0 bases, the J end lost 5 bases, and 9 bases lay between the germline ends. Germline-derived CDR1 and CDR2 are SGDLS and YYNGEE. The CDR3 spans 13 residues. CDR3 in amino acids: CASSVALADEQYF. The CDR3 bases are TGTGCCAGCAGCGTAGCTTTGGCAGACGAGCAGTACTTC.

The chain couples TRBV5-1 to TRBJ2-7, with 8 bases aligning to TRBD1. This CDR3 comprises 15 residues. The V and J ends lost 1 base and 6 bases, in that order; junction bases with no gene match: 9. The germline V gene has CDR1 SGHRS and CDR2 YFSETQ. The CDR3 DNA is TGCGCCAGCAGCTTGCAGGGACAGGCCAATATCGAGCAGTACTTC. This gives the protein CASSLQGQANIEQYF.

This clonotype was recorded many times. This chain connects TRBV4-1 to TRBJ1-5; no firm D call. The germline CDR1 and CDR2 sequences are MGHRA and YSYEKL. V was pared by 6 bases and J by 4 bases, with 13 bases between. CDR3 length equals 14 residues. DNA for the CDR3: TGCGCCAGCAGACCTAACGGGTTAAATCAGCCCCAGCATTTT. It specifies CASRPNGLNQPQHF.

There are many counts of this clonotype. Here the CDR3 reads CASSVEPHDVEQYF. CDR3 in DNA: TGTGCCAGCAGCGTAGAACCCCATGATGTCGAGCAGTACTTC. This rearrangement joins TRBV9 to TRBJ2-7, with no clear D. CDR3 length equals 14 residues. Germline loops: CDR1 SGDLS, CDR2 YYNGEE. The V end lost 0 bases, the J end lost 6 bases, and 13 bases lay between the germline ends. Full variable domain (outside the CDR3, taken from reference TRBV9 and TRBJ2-7): DSGVTQTPKHLITATGQRVTLRCSPRSGDLSVYWYQQSLDQGLQFLIQYYNGEERAKGNILERFSAQQFPDLHSELNLSSLELGDSALYFCASSVEPHDVEQYFGPGTRLTVT.

At least ten counts were recorded for this clonotype. The rearrangement links TRBV7-2 to TRBJ2-7, with a weak D call TRBD1 (6 bases). From germline, CDR1 is SGHTA and CDR2 FQGNSA. The CDR3 contains 17 residues. The germline V and J ends were trimmed by 5 bases and 0 bases, with 20 bases remaining between them. This CDR3 is CASSHPGITGSSYEQYF. The CDR3 bases are TGTGCCAGCAGCCATCCGGGGATAACAGGGTCCTCCTACGAGCAGTACTTC.

The sample holds many counts of this clonotype. CDR3 residues: CASTPRARVSETQYF. CDR3 DNA sequence: TGTGCCAGCACCCCACGAGCGAGAGTCTCAGAGACCCAGTACTTC. The V gene is TRBV7-2, the J gene TRBJ2-5; D not certain. The germline CDR1 and CDR2 sequences are SGHTA and FQGNSA. Between the trimmed V and J ends, which lost 7 bases and 4 bases, there was a span of 19 bases. This CDR3 region has 15 residues.

The J gene is TRBJ1-2, the V gene TRBV6-5; possible D gene TRBD1, 5 bases. Germline V gene sequence: CDR1 MNHEY, CDR2 SVGAGI. V shed 6 bases and J shed 7 bases, with 18 bases lying between them. The CDR3 spans 14 residues. CDR3: CASSLRTVQGGYTF. The CDR3 region has the DNA TGTGCCAGCAGCCTTAGGACGGTCCAGGGTGGCTACACCTTC.

This clonotype appeared many times. This rearrangement joins TRBV7-2 to TRBJ1-5; D remains ambiguous. Trimming removed 3 bases at V and 3 bases at J, with 9 bases between. The CDR3 loop spans 14 amino acids. Per the germline V gene, CDR1 is SGHTA and CDR2 is FQGNSA. The CDR3 DNA reads as TGTGCCAGCAGCTTTGCAGGTCCCAATCAGCCCCAGCATTTT. Its translation: CASSFAGPNQPQHF.

The sample holds many counts of this clonotype. V and J are TRBV6-2 or TRBV6-3 and TRBJ2-1; D call uncertain. The CDR3 runs 15 residues. The V and J ends lost 5 bases and 5 bases respectively, with 16 bases between them. The germline V gene encodes CDR1 MNHEY and CDR2 SVGEGT. The DNA of the CDR3 is TGTGCCAGCAGTACTATCCGGCGACTGCACAATGAGCAGTTCTTC. Translated: CASSTIRRLHNEQFF.

This clonotype was counted a few times. The chain recombines TRBV20-1 with TRBJ2-1; weak D call: TRBD2 (5 bases). V was cut by 6 bases and J by 3 bases, with 9 bases left in between. Germline V gives CDR1 DFQATT, CDR2 SNEGSKA (reference sequence). This CDR3 has 12 residues. The CDR3 DNA is TGCAGTGCCGGTAGCGTCTACAATGAGCAGTTCTTC. Its translation: CSAGSVYNEQFF.

This clonotype was seen repeatedly, ten times or more. The CDR3, as DNA: TGTGCCACCAGTGACAGGGGTCGAACTGAAGCTTTCTTT. Encoded protein: CATSDRGRTEAFF. The V and J genes are TRBV24-1 and TRBJ1-1; tentatively, D is TRBD1 (6 bases). Looked up from germline, CDR1 is KGHDR and CDR2 is SFDVKD. The CDR3 is made up of 13 amino acids. V lost 4 bases and J lost 5, with 10 bases in between.

This clonotype was found many times. The V gene is TRBV20-1, the J gene TRBJ2-7; D gene ambiguous. The V end lost 3 bases, the J end lost 3 bases, and 9 bases lay between the germline ends. CDR3 length: 12 amino acids. CDR1 and CDR2 from the germline V gene are DFQATT and SNEGSKA (reference sequence). The CDR3 DNA reads as TGCAGTGCTAGCGAGGATAGCTACGAGCAGTACTTC. Amino acids: CSASEDSYEQYF.

The sample holds many counts of this clonotype. CDR3 coding DNA: TGCGCCAGCAGCTTGTTATATCCCCCGGCTTTCTATGGCTACACCTTC. Its translation is CASSLLYPPAFYGYTF. V gene TRBV5-1 combines with J gene TRBJ1-2; unclear D gene. CDR1 is SGHRS and CDR2 is YFSETQ in the germline V gene. The V and J ends lost 1 base and 4 bases respectively, with 17 bases between them. This CDR3 has 16 amino acids. The whole variable domain, filled in from reference TRBV5-1 and TRBJ1-2, reads KAGVTQTPRYLIKTRGQQVTLSCSPISGHRSVSWYQQTPGQGLQFLFEYFSETQRNKGNFPGRFSGRQFSNSRSEMNVSTLELGDSALYLCASSLLYPPAFYGYTFGSGTRLTVV.